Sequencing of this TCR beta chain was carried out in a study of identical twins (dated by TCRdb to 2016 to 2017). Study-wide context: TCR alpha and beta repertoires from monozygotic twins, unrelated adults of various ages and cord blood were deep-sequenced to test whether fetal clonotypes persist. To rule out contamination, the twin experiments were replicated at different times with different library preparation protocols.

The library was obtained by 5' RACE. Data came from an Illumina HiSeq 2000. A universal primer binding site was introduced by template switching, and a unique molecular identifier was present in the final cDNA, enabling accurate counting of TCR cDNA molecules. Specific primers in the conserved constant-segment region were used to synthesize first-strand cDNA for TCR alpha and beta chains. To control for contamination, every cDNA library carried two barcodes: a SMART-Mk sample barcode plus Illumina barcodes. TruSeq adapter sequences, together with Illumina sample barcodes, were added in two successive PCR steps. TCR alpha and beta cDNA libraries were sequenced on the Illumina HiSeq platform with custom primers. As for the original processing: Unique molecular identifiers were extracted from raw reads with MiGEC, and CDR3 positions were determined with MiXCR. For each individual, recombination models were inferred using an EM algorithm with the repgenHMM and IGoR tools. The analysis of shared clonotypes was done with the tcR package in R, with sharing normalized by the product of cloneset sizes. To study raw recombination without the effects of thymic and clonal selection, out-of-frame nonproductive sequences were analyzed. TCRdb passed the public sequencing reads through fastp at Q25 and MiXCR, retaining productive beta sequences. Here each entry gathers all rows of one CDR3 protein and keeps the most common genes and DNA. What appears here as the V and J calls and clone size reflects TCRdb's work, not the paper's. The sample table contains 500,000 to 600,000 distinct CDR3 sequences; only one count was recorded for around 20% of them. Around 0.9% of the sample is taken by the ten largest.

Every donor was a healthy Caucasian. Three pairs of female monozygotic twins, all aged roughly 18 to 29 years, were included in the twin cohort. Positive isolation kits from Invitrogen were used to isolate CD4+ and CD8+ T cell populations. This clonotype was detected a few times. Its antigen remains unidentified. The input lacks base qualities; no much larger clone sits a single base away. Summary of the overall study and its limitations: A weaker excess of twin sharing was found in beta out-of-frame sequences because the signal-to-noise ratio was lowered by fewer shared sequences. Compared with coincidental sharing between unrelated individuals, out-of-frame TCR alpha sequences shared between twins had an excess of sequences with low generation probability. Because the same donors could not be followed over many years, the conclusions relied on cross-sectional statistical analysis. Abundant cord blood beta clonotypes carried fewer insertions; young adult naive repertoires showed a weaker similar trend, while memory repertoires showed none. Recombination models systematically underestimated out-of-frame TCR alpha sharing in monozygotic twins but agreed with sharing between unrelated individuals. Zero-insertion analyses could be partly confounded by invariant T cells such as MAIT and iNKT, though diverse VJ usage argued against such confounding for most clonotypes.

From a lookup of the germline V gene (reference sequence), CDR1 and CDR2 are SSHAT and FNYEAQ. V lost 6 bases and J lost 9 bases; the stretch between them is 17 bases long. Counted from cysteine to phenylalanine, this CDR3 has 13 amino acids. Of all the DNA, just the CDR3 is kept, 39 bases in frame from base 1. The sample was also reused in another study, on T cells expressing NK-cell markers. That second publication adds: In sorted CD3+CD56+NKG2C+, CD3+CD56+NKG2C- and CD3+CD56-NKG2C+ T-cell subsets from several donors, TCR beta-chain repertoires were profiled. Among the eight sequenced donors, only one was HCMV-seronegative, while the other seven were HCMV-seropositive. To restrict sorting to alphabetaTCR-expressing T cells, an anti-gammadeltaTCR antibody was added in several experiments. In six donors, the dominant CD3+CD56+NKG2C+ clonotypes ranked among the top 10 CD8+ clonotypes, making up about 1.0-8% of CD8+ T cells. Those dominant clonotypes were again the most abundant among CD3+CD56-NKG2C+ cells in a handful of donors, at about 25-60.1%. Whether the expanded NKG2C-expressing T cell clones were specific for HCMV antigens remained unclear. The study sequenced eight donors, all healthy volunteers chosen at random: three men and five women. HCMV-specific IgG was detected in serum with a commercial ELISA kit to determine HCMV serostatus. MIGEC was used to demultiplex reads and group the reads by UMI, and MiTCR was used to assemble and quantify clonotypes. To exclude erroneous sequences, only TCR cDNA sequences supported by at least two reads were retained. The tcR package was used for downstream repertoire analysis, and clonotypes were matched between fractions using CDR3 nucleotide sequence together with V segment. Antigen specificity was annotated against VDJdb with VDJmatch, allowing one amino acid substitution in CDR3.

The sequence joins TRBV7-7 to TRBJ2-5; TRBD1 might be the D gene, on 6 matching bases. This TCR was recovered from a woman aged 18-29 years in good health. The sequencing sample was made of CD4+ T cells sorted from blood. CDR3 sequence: CASSYNEGVAQYF. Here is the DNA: TGTGCCAGCAGTTACAACGAGGGGGTGGCCCAGTACTTC.